What follows are 9 T cell receptor beta chains derived from one specimen sequenced in a study of OX40 agonist ivuxolimab in advanced cancers. Produced via immunoSEQ multiplex PCR; TCRdb's table is partial and in-frame only. Here the sample spans approximately 60,000 clones, roughly four fifths being singletons. The specimen was CD4+ or CD8+ T cells sorted from blood, collected in a trial of the OX40 agonist ivuxolimab. The receptors shown here come from an adult with an advanced solid tumor such as melanoma, head and neck, liver or kidney cancer.

The J gene is TRBJ2-1, the V gene TRBV7-8, with 7 nucleotides matching TRBD2. Germline V lookup: CDR1 SGHVS, CDR2 FQNEAQ. V was pared by 1 base and J by 0 bases, with 18 bases of the junction left unmatched. The CDR3 length is 21 residues. The CDR3 nucleotides read TGTGCCAGCAGCTTAGTCGGGAGTAGCGGGTTTTTGAGCATCTCCTACAATGAGCAGTTCTTC. Its protein is CASSLVGSSGFLSISYNEQFF.

The V gene is TRBV7-9, the J gene TRBJ2-3; 9 bases map to TRBD2. J lost 2 bases, V lost 5 bases, and 11 bases had no gene match. The CDR3 runs to 17 residues. CDR1 is SEHNR, CDR2 FQNEAQ, per germline (reference sequence). The DNA of the CDR3 is TGTGCCAGCAGCATTAAGAAAGCGGGGGGAGCCACAGATACGCAGTATTTT. Encoded protein: CASSIKKAGGATDTQYF.

This clone came up once. This chain links TRBV2 with TRBJ2-5; D may be TRBD1 or TRBD2 (5 bases each). The germline V and J ends were trimmed by 11 bases and 1 base, with 11 bases remaining between them. This CDR3 comprises 12 residues. Per germline, CDR1 SNHLY and CDR2 FYNNEI. The CDR3 region is CAPGLLQETQYF. In nucleotides, the CDR3 is TGTGCCCCGGGGCTACTCCAAGAGACCCAGTACTTC.

V is TRBV18 and J is TRBJ1-1; D uncertain. The length of the CDR3 is 14 residues. Germline-derived CDR1 and CDR2 are KGHSH and LQKENI. With 2 bases removed from V and 5 bases from J, the gap between germline ends came to 12 bases. Here the CDR3 DNA reads TGTGCCAGCTCACCAAAGATTCAGGATACTGAAGCTTTCTTT. Translated: CASSPKIQDTEAFF.

The CDR3 protein is CASSGWDTTHSGANVLTF. CDR3 sequence (DNA): TGTGCCAGCAGTGGATGGGACACAACCCACTCTGGGGCCAACGTCCTGACTTTC. This chain links TRBV6-1 with TRBJ2-6, with a weak D call TRBD1 (6 bases). The CDR3 sequence is 18 residues long. V was trimmed by 4 bases and J by 0 bases, leaving 16 bases between them. CDR1 and CDR2 (germline): MNHNS, SASEGT.

The chain employs TRBV14 and TRBJ2-7; tentatively, D is TRBD2 (5 bases). With 4 bases removed from V and 7 bases from J, the gap between germline ends came to 20 bases. CDR1 is SGHDN and CDR2 is FVKESK in the germline V gene. The CDR3 runs to 15 residues. For the CDR3, the DNA is TGTGCCAGCAGCCGTTTAACCACGGGGTTGGGGGAGCAGTACTTC. Its translation: CASSRLTTGLGEQYF.

The rearrangement uses TRBV4-2 and TRBJ2-3, with 8 bases that match TRBD2. CDR1 is LGHNA, CDR2 YNFKEQ, per germline. V lost 0 bases and J lost 5; bases outside the gene matches: 10. This CDR3 spans 17 amino acids. CDR3 in amino acids: CASSQDLSGGPLDTQYF. CDR3 in DNA: TGTGCCAGCAGCCAAGATCTATCGGGGGGGCCTCTAGATACGCAGTATTTT.

The CDR3 is CASTSGVQETQYF. CDR3 bases: TGTGCCAGTACTAGCGGAGTCCAAGAGACCCAGTACTTC. The chain links TRBV19 to TRBJ2-5; TRBD2 aligns across 7 bases. Germline loops: CDR1 LNHDA, CDR2 SQIVND (reference sequence). V was clipped by 7 bases and J by 1 base; unmatched bases: 3. The CDR3 loop spans 13 amino acids. The variable domain in full, with the rest retrieved from reference TRBV19 and TRBJ2-5, is DGGITQSPKYLFRKEGQNVTLSCEQNLNHDAMYWYRQDPGQGLRLIYYSQIVNDFQKGDIAEGYSVSREKKESFPLTVTSAQKNPTAFYLCASTSGVQETQYFGPGTRLLVL.

The J gene is TRBJ2-5, the V gene TRBV5-1; TRBD1 matches 8 bases. CDR1 and CDR2 (germline): SGHRS, YFSETQ. The V segment lost 2 bases and the J segment 4 bases; nucleotides outside the gene matches: 10. The length of the CDR3 is 16 residues. The CDR3 spells CASSFQPTGGGETQYF. CDR3 coding DNA: TGCGCCAGCAGCTTCCAGCCAACAGGGGGTGGAGAGACCCAGTACTTC.